The clone carrying this T cell receptor (beta chain) occurred many times. Germline V gene sequence: CDR1 SGHTA, CDR2 FQGTGA. The V end lost 3 bases, the J end lost 8 bases, and 14 bases lay between the germline ends. The CDR3 is 15 amino acids. The sample comes from a study of shared clonotypes between healthy human individuals. Only in-frame clones appear in the TCRdb table, and some are missing; sequencing was by immunoSEQ multiplex PCR. The profile shows some 1 million clones, under 80% of them singletons. Sample: memory CD4+ T cells sorted from blood. Subset indicated: CD45RA-negative fraction. This receptor was taken from a young man in good health. The rearrangement joins TRBV7-3 to TRBJ1-6; D is perhaps TRBD1 (5 bases). The CDR3 sequence is CASSLDGAKDSPLHF. The CDR3 DNA reads TGTGCCAGCAGCTTGGATGGGGCAAAGGATTCACCCCTCCACTTT.